This T cell receptor (beta chain) was captured by sequencing in a study of blood T cell repertoires in COVID-19. Study-wide context: Sites across the United States, Italy and Spain contributed samples from acute and convalescent COVID-19. T cells, B-cell-depleted T cells, or PBMCs provided the cDNA or gDNA that served as material.

Original analysis: Scientists estimated how many nucleated cells there were by amplifying reference gene primers. Sequencing was performed with immunoSEQ multiplex PCR; in TCRdb, only in-frame clones are kept and a portion is missing. Clonal size and the V and J genes are those of that table, whereas D and trimming came from the DNA. The sample consists of about 92,000 clones, 80% to 85% of them appearing once. The V gene's germline CDR1 is SGHRS and CDR2 YFSETQ. CDR3 length equals 16 residues. Trimming took 2 bases from V and 0 from J; bases not matched to a gene: 4. The sequencing sample was made of peripheral blood. The chain carries TRBV5-1 and TRBJ2-1; 8 bases map to TRBD1. The receptor was derived from a woman of 80 years or more with active or convalescent COVID-19. The CDR3 DNA sequence: TGCGCCAGCAGCTTAGACAGGGGTCGCTCCTACAATGAGCAGTTCTTC. This translates into CASSLDRGRSYNEQFF.